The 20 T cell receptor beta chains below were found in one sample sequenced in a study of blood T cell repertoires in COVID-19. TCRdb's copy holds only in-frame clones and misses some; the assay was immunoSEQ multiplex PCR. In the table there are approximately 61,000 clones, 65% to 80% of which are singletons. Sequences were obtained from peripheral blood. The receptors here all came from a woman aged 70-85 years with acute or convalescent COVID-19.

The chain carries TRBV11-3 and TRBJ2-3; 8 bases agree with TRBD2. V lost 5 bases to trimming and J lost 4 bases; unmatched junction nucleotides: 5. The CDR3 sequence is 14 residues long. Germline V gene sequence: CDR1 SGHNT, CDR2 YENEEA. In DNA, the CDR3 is TGTGCCAGCAGCCGGGGGGGGTTTCCAGATACGCAGTATTTT. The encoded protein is CASSRGGFPDTQYF.

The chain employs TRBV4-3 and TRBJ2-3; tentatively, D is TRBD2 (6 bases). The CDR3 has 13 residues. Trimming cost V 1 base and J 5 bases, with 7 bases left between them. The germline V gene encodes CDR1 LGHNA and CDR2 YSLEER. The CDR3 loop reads CASSQVGGDTQYF. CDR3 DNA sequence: TGCGCCAGCAGCCAAGTGGGGGGAGATACGCAGTATTTT.

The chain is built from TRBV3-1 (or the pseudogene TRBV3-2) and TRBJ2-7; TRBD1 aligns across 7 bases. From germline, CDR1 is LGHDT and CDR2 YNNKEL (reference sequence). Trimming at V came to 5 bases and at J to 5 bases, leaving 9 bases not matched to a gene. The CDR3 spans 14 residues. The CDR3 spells CASSKSTGDNEQYF. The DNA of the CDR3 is TGTGCCAGCAGCAAAAGTACAGGGGACAACGAGCAGTACTTC.

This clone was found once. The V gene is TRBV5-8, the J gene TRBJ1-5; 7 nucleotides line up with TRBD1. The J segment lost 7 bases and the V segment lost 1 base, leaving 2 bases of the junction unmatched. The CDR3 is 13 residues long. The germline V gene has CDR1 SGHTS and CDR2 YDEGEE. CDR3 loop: CASSLLTGQPQHF. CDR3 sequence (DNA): TGTGCCAGCAGCTTGTTGACAGGGCAGCCCCAGCATTTT.

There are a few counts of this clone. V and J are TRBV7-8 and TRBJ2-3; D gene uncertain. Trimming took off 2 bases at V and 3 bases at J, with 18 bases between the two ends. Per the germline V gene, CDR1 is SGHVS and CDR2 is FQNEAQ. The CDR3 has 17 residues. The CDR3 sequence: CASSLPPPTFGTDTQYF. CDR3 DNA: TGTGCCAGCAGCTTACCCCCCCCCACCTTCGGGACAGATACGCAGTATTTT. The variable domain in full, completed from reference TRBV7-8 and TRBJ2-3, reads GAGVSQSPRYKVAKRGQDVALRCDPISGHVSLFWYQQALGQGPEFLTYFQNEAQLDKSGLPSDRFFAERPEGSVSTLKIQRTQQEDSAVYLCASSLPPPTFGTDTQYFGPGTRLTVL.

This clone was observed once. The CDR3 DNA follows: TGTGCCAGCAGTCGACAGTCTAATTCACCCCTCCACTTT. Protein product: CASSRQSNSPLHF. The genes are TRBV2 and TRBJ1-6, with a weak D call TRBD1 (5 bases). The CDR3 extends over 13 amino acids. The V end was cut by 5 bases, the J end by 6 bases, with 8 bases between. Germline CDR1 SNHLY, CDR2 FYNNEI.

CDR3 sequence (DNA): TGTGCCAGCAGTTACTCGAACCCGGAGGATGAGCAGTTCTTC. Its protein product is CASSYSNPEDEQFF. This rearrangement joins TRBV6-6 to TRBJ2-1; the D gene is possibly TRBD2 (5 bases). Trimming pared 0 bases from V and 8 bases from J, leaving 11 bases between. From germline, CDR1 is MNHNY and CDR2 SVGAGI (reference sequence). The CDR3 runs to 14 residues.

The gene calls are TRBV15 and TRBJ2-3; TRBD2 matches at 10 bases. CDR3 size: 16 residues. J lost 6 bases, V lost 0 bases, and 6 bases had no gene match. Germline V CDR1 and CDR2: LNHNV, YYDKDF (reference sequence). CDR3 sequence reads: CATSRDQAGGRDTQYF. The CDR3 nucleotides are TGTGCCACCAGCAGAGATCAAGCGGGGGGGCGTGATACGCAGTATTTT.

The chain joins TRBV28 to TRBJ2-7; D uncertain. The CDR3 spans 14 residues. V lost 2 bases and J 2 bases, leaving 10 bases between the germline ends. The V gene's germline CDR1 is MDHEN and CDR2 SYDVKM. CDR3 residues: CASSLVAGTYEQYF. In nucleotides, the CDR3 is TGTGCCAGCAGTTTAGTGGCAGGAACCTACGAGCAGTACTTC.

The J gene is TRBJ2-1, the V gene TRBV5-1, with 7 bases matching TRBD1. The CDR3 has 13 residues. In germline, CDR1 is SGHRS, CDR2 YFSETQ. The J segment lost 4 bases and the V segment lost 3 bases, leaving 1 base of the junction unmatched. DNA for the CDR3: TGCGCCAGCAGCTGGACAGGATACAATGAGCAGTTCTTC. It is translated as CASSWTGYNEQFF.

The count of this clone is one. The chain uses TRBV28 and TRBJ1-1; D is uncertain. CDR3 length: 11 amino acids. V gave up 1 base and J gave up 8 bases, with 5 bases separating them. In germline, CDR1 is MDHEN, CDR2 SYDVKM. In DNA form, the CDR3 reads TGTGCCAGCAGTTTATCGGGGGAAGCTTTCTTT. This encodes CASSLSGEAFF.

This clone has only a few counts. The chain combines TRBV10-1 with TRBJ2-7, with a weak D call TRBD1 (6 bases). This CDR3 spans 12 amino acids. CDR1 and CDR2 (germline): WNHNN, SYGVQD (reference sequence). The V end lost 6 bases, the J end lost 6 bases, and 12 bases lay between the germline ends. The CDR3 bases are TGCGCCAGCAGGAGAGACAGGAGCGAGCAGTACTTC. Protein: CASRRDRSEQYF.

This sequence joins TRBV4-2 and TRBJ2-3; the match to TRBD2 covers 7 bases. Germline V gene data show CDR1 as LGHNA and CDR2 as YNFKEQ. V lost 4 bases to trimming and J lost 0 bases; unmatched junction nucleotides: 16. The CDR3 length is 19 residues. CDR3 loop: CASSPTIKRGVTSTDTQYF. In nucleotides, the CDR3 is TGTGCCAGCAGCCCCACGATCAAGCGGGGAGTTACTAGCACAGATACGCAGTATTTT.

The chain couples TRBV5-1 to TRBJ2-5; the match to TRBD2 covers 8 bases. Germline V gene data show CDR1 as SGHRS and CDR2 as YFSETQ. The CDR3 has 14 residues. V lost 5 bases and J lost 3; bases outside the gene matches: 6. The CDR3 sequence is CASRPGTREETQYF. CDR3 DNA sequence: TGCGCCAGCAGACCCGGGACTAGGGAAGAGACCCAGTACTTC.

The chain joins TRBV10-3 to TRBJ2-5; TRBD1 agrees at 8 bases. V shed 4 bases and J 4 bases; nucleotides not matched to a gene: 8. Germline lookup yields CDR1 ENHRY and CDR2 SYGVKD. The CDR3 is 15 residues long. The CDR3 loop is CAISGSGGVGETQYF. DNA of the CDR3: TGTGCCATCAGTGGGTCAGGGGGCGTTGGAGAGACCCAGTACTTC.

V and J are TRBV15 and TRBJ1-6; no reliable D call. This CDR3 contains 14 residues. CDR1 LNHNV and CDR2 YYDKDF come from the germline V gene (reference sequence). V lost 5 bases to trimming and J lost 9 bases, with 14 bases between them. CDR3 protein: CATSEGSLTSPLHF. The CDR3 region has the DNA TGTGCCACCAGCGAGGGCAGTCTTACTTCACCCCTCCACTTT.

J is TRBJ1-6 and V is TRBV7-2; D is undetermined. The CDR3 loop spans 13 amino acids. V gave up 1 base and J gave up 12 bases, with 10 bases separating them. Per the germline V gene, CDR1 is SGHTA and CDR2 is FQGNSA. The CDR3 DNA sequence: TGTGCCAGCAGCTTAGGACGGAACAGACCCCTCCACTTT. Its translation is CASSLGRNRPLHF.

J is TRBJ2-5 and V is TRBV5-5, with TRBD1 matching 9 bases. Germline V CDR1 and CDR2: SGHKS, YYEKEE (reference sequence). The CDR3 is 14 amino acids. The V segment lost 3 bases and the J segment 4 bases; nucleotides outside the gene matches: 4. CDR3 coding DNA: TGTGCCAGCAGCTGGGGACAGGGACCAGAGACCCAGTACTTC. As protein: CASSWGQGPETQYF. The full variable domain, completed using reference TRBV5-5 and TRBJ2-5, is DAGVTQSPTHLIKTRGQQVTLRCSPISGHKSVSWYQQVLGQGPQFIFQYYEKEERGRGNFPDRFSARQFPNYSSELNVNALLLGDSALYLCASSWGQGPETQYFGPGTRLLVL.

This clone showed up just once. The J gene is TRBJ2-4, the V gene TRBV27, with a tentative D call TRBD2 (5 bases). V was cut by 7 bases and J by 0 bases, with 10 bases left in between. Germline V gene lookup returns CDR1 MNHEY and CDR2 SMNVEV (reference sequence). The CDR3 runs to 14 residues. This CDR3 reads CASMGRLAKNIQYF. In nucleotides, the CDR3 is TGTGCCAGCATGGGGAGACTAGCCAAAAACATTCAGTACTTC.

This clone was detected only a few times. CDR3 residues: CASSLVGTGGITEAFF. The CDR3 DNA sequence: TGCGCCAGCAGCTTGGTGGGGACAGGGGGCATCACTGAAGCTTTCTTT. The chain has TRBV5-1 and TRBJ1-1, with TRBD1 matching over 12 bases. The V gene's germline CDR1 is SGHRS and CDR2 YFSETQ. This CDR3 spans 16 amino acids. V was clipped by 0 bases and J by 4 bases; unmatched bases: 4.